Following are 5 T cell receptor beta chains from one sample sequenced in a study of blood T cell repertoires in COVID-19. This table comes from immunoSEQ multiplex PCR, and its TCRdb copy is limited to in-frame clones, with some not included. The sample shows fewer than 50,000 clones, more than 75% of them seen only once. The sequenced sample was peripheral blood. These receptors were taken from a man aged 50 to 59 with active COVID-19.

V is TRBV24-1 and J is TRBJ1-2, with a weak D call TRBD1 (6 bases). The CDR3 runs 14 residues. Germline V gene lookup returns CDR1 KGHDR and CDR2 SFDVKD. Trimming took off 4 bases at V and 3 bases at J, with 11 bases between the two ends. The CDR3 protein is CATSDPAGDYGYTF. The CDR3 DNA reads TGTGCCACCAGTGACCCCGCAGGGGACTATGGCTACACCTTC.

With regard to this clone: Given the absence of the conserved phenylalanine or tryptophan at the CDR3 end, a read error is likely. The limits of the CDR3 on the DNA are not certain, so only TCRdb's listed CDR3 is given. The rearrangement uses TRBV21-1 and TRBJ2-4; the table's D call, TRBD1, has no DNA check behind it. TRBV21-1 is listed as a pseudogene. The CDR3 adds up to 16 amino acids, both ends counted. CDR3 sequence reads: CASSKGDSHDTSQHPG.

In DNA form, the CDR3 reads TGTGCTAGTGGTTTGGATGACAGGGCCCCGCAGTATTTT. Residues: CASGLDDRAPQYF. The gene calls are TRBV12-5 and TRBJ2-3; TRBD1 agrees at 7 bases. This CDR3 region has 13 residues. Germline-derived CDR1 and CDR2 are LGHNT and FRNRAP. Germline trimming cut 1 base from V and 10 bases from J; bases unmatched to any gene: 5.

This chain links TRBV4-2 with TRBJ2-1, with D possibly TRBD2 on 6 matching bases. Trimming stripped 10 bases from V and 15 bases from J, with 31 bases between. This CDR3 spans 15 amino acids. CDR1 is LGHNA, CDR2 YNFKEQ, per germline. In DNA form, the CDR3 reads TGTGCCACCGGGATTTTTTCGGGCGGGGTTTGGCGGGTGTTCTTC. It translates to CATGIFSGGVWRVFF.

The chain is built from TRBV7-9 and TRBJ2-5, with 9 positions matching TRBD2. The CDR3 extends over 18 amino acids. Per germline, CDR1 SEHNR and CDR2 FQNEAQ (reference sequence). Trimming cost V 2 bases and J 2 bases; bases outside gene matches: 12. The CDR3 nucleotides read TGTGCCAGCAGCTTAAGATACCGGACTAGCGCCCATCAAGAGACCCAGTACTTC. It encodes CASSLRYRTSAHQETQYF.